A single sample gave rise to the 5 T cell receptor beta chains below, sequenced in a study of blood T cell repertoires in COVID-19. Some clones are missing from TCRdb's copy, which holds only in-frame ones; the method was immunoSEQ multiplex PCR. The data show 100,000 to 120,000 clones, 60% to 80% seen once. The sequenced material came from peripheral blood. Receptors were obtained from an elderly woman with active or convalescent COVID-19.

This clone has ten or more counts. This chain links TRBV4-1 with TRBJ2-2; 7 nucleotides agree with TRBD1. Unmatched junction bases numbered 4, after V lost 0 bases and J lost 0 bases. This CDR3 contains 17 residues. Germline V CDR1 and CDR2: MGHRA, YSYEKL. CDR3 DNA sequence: TGCGCCAGCAGCCAAGAAGCCGGGACAGCGAACACCGGGGAGCTGTTTTTT. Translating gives CASSQEAGTANTGELFF.

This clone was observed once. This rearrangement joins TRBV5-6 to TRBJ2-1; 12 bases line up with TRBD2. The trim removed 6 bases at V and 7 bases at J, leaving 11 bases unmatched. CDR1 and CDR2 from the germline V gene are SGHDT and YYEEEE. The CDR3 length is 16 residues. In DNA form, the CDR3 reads TGTGCCAGCAACCGCCCGGGGACTAGCGGGTGGAATGAGCAGTTCTTC. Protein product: CASNRPGTSGWNEQFF.

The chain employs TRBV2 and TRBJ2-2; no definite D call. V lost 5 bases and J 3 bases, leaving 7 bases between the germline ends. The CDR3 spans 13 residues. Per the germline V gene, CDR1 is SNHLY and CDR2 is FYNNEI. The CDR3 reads CASSPQYTGELFF. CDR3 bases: TGTGCCAGCAGTCCTCAGTACACCGGGGAGCTGTTTTTT.

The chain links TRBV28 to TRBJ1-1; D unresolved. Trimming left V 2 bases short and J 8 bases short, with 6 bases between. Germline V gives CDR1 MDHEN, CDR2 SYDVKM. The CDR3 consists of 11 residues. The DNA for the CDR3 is TGTGCCAGCAGTTTAGCGGTGGAAGCTTTCTTT. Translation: CASSLAVEAFF.

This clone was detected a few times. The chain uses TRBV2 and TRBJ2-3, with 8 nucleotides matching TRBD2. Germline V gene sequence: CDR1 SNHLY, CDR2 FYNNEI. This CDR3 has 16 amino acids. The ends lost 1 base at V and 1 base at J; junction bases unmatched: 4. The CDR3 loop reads CASSEGTSRRTDTQYF. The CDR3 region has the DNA TGTGCCAGCAGTGAAGGGACTAGCCGACGCACAGATACGCAGTATTTT. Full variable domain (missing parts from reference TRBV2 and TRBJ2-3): EPEVTQTPSHQVTQMGQEVILRCVPISNHLYFYWYRQILGQKVEFLVSFYNNEISEKSEIFDDQFSVERPDGSNFTLKIRSTKLEDSAMYFCASSEGTSRRTDTQYFGPGTRLTVL.